These 4 T cell receptor beta chains were sequenced from one sample in a study of T-cell memory formation after mild COVID-19 (dated by TCRdb to about 2021). The library was generated by 5' RACE. Sequenced on an Illumina NovaSeq 6000. TCRdb redid the processing of the public reads, applying fastp at Q25 and MiXCR, and retained in-frame beta chains. A single entry per CDR3 protein holds the most common genes and DNA from its merged rows. Across this sample there are about 130,000 distinct CDR3 sequences, with more than 15% seen only once. Together, the top ten hold 4% to 6% of the sample. What was sequenced was PBMCs or a T cell subset sorted from them (not recorded which). The receptors come from a man aged 18 to 30 who had mild COVID-19 (a few samples of this study predate the infection). The sample titles of this study are shuffled in the database, so cell type and time point are left out; the donor was told from shared clones.

The V gene is TRBV29-1, the J gene TRBJ2-7; no firm D call. Germline CDR1 is SQVTM and CDR2 is ANQGSEA. V was cut by 4 bases and J by 5 bases, with 21 bases left in between. The CDR3 is made up of 15 amino acids. The CDR3 DNA reads as TGCAGCGTTGGGGCTGGAGTATTTTCGGGTAACGAGCAGTACTTC. Translating gives CSVGAGVFSGNEQYF.

This clonotype was found a few times. The chain links TRBV11-2 to TRBJ2-2, with 15 bases aligning to TRBD2. This CDR3 is 17 amino acids long. The V gene end was trimmed by 8 bases and the J gene end by 5 bases; junction bases not matched to a gene: 9. Looked up from germline, CDR1 is SGHAT and CDR2 is FQNNGV. The CDR3 DNA is TGTGCCAGCGGCCGGACTAGCGGGGGGGCCGGGACCGGGGAGCTGTTTTTT. This codes for CASGRTSGGAGTGELFF.

There are a few counts of this clonotype. V usage is TRBV4-2 and J usage is TRBJ2-3; 7 bases agree with TRBD2. Germline CDR1 is LGHNA and CDR2 is YNFKEQ. The trim removed 1 base at V and 5 bases at J, leaving 6 bases unmatched. The CDR3 totals 15 residues. CDR3 in DNA: TGTGCCAGCAGCCAAGGCGGGAGCAGGGAAGATACGCAGTATTTT. This translates into CASSQGGSREDTQYF.

This chain connects TRBV7-2 to TRBJ1-2; no clear D. V lost 1 base and J 3 bases, leaving 9 bases between the germline ends. CDR3 length equals 14 residues. Germline CDR1 SGHTA, CDR2 FQGNSA. CDR3 bases: TGTGCCAGCAGCTTAGATACGGTAGACTATGGCTACACCTTC. Translating gives CASSLDTVDYGYTF.